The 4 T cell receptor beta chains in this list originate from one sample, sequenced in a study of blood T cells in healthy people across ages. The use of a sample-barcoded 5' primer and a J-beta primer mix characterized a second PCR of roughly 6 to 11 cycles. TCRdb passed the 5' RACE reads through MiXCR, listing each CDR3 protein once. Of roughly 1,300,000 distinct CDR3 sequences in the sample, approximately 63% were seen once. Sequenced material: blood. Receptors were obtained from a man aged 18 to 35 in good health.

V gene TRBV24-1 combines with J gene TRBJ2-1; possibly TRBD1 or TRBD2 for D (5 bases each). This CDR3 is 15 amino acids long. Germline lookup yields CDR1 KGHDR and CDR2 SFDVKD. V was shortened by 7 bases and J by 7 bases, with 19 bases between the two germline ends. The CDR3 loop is CATSPSGPSNNEQFF. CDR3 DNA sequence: TGTGCCACCAGCCCGTCGGGGCCATCAAATAATGAGCAGTTCTTC.

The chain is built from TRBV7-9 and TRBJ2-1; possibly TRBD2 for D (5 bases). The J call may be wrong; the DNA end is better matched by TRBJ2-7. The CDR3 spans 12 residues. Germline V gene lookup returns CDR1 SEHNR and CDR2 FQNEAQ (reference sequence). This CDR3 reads CASSPDYNKQYF. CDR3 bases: TGTGCCAGCAGCCCCGACTACAATAAGCAGTACTTC.

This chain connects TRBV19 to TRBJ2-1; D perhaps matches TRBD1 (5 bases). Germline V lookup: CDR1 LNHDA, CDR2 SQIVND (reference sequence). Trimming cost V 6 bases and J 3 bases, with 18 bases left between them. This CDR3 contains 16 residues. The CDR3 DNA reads TGTGCCAGTAGCAGGACACGCGAACTCCTCTACAATGAGCAGTTCTTC. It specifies CASSRTRELLYNEQFF.

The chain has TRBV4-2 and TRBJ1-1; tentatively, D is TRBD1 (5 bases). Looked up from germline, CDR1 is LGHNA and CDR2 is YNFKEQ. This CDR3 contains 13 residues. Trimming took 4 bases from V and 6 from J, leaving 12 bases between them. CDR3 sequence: CASSRTGFSEAFF. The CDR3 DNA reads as TGTGCCAGCAGCCGCACAGGTTTTTCTGAAGCTTTCTTT.